The 11 T cell receptor beta chains in this list originate from one sample, sequenced in a study of T cell responses to AZD1222 COVID-19 vaccine. Sequencing was performed with immunoSEQ multiplex PCR; in TCRdb, only in-frame clones are kept and a portion is missing. Counted here are about 140,000 clones, approximately 85% occurring once; the ten biggest clones make up under 8%. Sequencing used peripheral blood, obtained 28 days after the second dose of the MenACWY control vaccine. Every receptor here comes from an adult who received the MenACWY meningococcal vaccine as a control.

The rearrangement joins TRBV28 to TRBJ2-7, with a weak D call TRBD1 (7 bases). The CDR3 has 15 residues. Germline CDR1 reads MDHEN; CDR2 reads SYDVKM. Trimming shortened V by 6 bases and J by 0 bases, and 15 bases separated the two germline ends. CDR3 region: CASSPEQGGSYEQYV. CDR3 nucleotides: TGTGCCAGCAGCCCCGAGCAGGGGGGCTCCTACGAGCAGTACGTC.

This rearrangement joins TRBV5-1 to TRBJ1-2, with a possible D match to TRBD1 (6 bases). V was cut by 4 bases and J by 0 bases, with 13 bases left in between. The CDR3 is made up of 15 amino acids. The germline CDR1 and CDR2 sequences are SGHRS and YFSETQ. CDR3 sequence: CASSPPTGPNYGYTF. The CDR3 DNA reads as TGCGCCAGCAGCCCCCCGACAGGACCTAACTATGGCTACACCTTC.

This sequence joins TRBV7-9 and TRBJ2-3; the match to TRBD2 covers 7 bases. CDR1 and CDR2 (germline): SEHNR, FQNEAQ (reference sequence). The CDR3 covers 14 residues. The V segment lost 5 bases and the J segment 3 bases; nucleotides outside the gene matches: 5. In DNA, the CDR3 is TGTGCCAGCAGCCAGATGGGGGGGACAGATACGCAGTATTTT. Amino acid sequence: CASSQMGGTDTQYF.

This chain uses TRBV28 with TRBJ1-2; D gene uncertain. Trimming stripped 3 bases from V and 8 bases from J, with 16 bases between. Germline lookup yields CDR1 MDHEN and CDR2 SYDVKM. The CDR3 has 14 amino acids. The CDR3 DNA follows: TGTGCCAGCAGTTTCACCGGGCCCGAAAAAGGCTACACCTTC. It is translated as CASSFTGPEKGYTF.

The rearrangement joins TRBV10-3 to TRBJ1-1; 8 nucleotides align to TRBD1. J gave up 4 bases and V 5 bases, and 9 bases lay outside the gene matches. CDR3 length: 15 residues. Germline CDR1 ENHRY, CDR2 SYGVKD. In DNA, the CDR3 is TGTGCCATCAGTCCGACAGGGGTTTGGGGCACTGAAGCTTTCTTT. Protein product: CAISPTGVWGTEAFF.

The chain joins TRBV15 to TRBJ2-5; the match to TRBD1 covers 11 bases. This CDR3 has 15 amino acids. Trimming cost V 5 bases and J 10 bases; bases outside gene matches: 12. Per germline, CDR1 LNHNV and CDR2 YYDKDF (reference sequence). The CDR3 region is CATSVEGRDRGVQYF. The CDR3 bases are TGTGCCACCAGCGTGGAGGGCCGGGACAGGGGGGTCCAGTACTTC.

This rearrangement joins TRBV18 to TRBJ2-2; D gene unclear. Germline V gene lookup returns CDR1 KGHSH and CDR2 LQKENI. V dropped 6 bases and J dropped 2 bases, with 16 bases sitting between them. The CDR3 covers 16 residues. CDR3 DNA: TGTGCCAGCTCCCTCTTTGATGGCCGCAACACCGGGGAGCTGTTTTTT. Translation: CASSLFDGRNTGELFF.

The gene calls are TRBV5-1 and TRBJ1-1; D is uncertain. Germline V gives CDR1 SGHRS, CDR2 YFSETQ. The CDR3 runs to 14 residues. V lost 5 bases to trimming and J lost 1 base, with 12 bases between them. DNA of the CDR3: TGCGCCAGCAGGGAGCGACCCGCGAACACTGAAGCTTTCTTT. It yields the protein CASRERPANTEAFF.

This clone appeared once. This chain joins TRBV6-2 or TRBV6-3 and TRBJ2-7; D uncertain. V lost 4 bases, J lost 6 bases, and 13 bases lay in between. Germline loops: CDR1 MNHEY, CDR2 SVGEGT. The CDR3 is 13 amino acids. The CDR3 nucleotides read TGTGCCAGCAGTTCCCGGCTGGATTTCGAGCAGTACTTC. It encodes CASSSRLDFEQYF.

This chain uses TRBV5-1 with TRBJ2-3; D possibly uses TRBD1 or TRBD2 (6 bases each). Per the germline V gene, CDR1 is SGHRS and CDR2 is YFSETQ. This CDR3 is 15 amino acids long. With 1 base removed from V and 2 bases from J, the gap between germline ends came to 11 bases. Here the CDR3 DNA reads TGCGCCAGCAGCTTGAACGGGGGCCTCACAGATACGCAGTATTTT. This sequence encodes CASSLNGGLTDTQYF.

This chain uses TRBV27 with TRBJ1-5; D gene unclear. The CDR3 contains 18 residues. Trimming left V 11 bases short and J 4 bases short, with 30 bases between. Germline V lookup: CDR1 MNHEY, CDR2 SMNVEV (reference sequence). CDR3: CAHGWQIELSLPNQPQHF. The CDR3 DNA is TGTGCCCACGGATGGCAGATCGAACTTTCCCTCCCAAATCAGCCCCAGCATTTT.